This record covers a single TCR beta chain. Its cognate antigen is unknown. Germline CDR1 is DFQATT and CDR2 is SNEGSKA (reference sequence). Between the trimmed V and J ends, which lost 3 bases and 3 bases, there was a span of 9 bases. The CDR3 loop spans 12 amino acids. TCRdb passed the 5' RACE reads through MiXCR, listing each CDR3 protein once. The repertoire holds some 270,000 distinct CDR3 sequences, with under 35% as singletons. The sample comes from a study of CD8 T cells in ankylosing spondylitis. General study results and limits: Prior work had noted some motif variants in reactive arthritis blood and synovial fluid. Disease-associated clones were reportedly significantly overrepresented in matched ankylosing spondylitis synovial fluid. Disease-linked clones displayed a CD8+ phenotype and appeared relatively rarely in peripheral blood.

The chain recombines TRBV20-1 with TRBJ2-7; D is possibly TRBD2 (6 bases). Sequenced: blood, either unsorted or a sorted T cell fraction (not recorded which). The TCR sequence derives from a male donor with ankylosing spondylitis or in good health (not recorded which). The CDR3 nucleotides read TGCAGTGCTAGGTGGGACTTCTACGAGCAGTACTTC. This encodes CSARWDFYEQYF.